These 10 T cell receptor beta chains originate from one sample sequenced in a study of blood T cell repertoires in COVID-19. Repertoires were generated with immunoSEQ multiplex PCR, while TCRdb's copy carries only in-frame clones and drops some. The profile covers under 150,000 clones, with 80% appearing a single time and 5% taken by the ten largest. Sequenced material: peripheral blood. Every receptor here comes from a woman in her forties or fifties with acute or convalescent COVID-19.

This clone was seen a few times. This sequence joins TRBV9 and TRBJ2-7; D gene ambiguous. CDR1 is SGDLS and CDR2 is YYNGEE in the germline V gene. The V end lost 4 bases, the J end lost 4 bases, and 21 bases lay between the germline ends. This CDR3 spans 16 amino acids. The CDR3 loop reads CASSFSDSLTEYEQYF. In DNA form, the CDR3 reads TGTGCCAGCAGCTTTTCTGATTCCCTAACAGAATACGAGCAGTACTTC.

The chain is built from TRBV7-2 and TRBJ2-7, with 8 bases that match TRBD2. Per the germline V gene, CDR1 is SGHTA and CDR2 is FQGNSA. The CDR3 runs to 16 residues. Trimming removed 5 bases from V and 4 bases from J; junction bases left unmatched: 13. The DNA of the CDR3 is TGTGCCAGCAGCACCGTGGGCGGGGGGTTAATTTACGAGCAGTACTTC. Its protein product is CASSTVGGGLIYEQYF.

V gene TRBV19 combines with J gene TRBJ1-1; D unclear. V was clipped by 2 bases and J by 6 bases, with 7 bases between them. The CDR3 runs 12 residues. Germline V gene sequence: CDR1 LNHDA, CDR2 SQIVND (reference sequence). The CDR3 DNA sequence: TGTGCCAGTAGTATATCTTCCGCTGAAGCTTTCTTT. Its protein product is CASSISSAEAFF.

For the CDR3, the DNA is TGCGCCAGCAGCGGCGACTTGAGCTCCTATAATTCACCCCTCCACTTT. Its translation is CASSGDLSSYNSPLHF. This chain connects TRBV5-1 to TRBJ1-6; D is uncertain. The CDR3 length is 16 residues. V was pared by 4 bases and J by 0 bases, with 11 bases between. Germline-derived CDR1 and CDR2 are SGHRS and YFSETQ.

The chain links TRBV9 to TRBJ2-1; TRBD2 matches at 12 bases. Per germline, CDR1 SGDLS and CDR2 YYNGEE. There are 15 residues in the CDR3. V shed 4 bases, J shed 4 bases, and the junction held 3 bases outside the gene matches. CDR3 residues: CASSRTSGEYNEQFF. The CDR3 DNA is TGTGCCAGCAGCCGGACTAGCGGGGAATACAATGAGCAGTTCTTC.

This clone was picked up a small number of times. This chain joins TRBV4-2 and TRBJ2-5; 10 bases are shared with TRBD2. With V trimmed by 2 bases and J by 5 bases, 11 bases remained unmatched. Per germline, CDR1 LGHNA and CDR2 YNFKEQ. The CDR3 extends over 17 amino acids. The CDR3 nucleotides read TGTGCCAGCAGCCAACACAGCGGGGGGGCCTCCAGTGAGACCCAGTACTTC. Translating it yields CASSQHSGGASSETQYF.

This rearrangement joins TRBV7-9 to TRBJ2-7; TRBD1 agrees at 9 bases. This CDR3 spans 14 amino acids. The germline gives CDR1 SEHNR, CDR2 FQNEAQ (reference sequence). Trimming took 5 bases from V and 6 from J; bases not matched to a gene: 8. The CDR3 sequence: CASSAQGARSEQYF. CDR3 in DNA: TGTGCCAGCAGCGCACAGGGGGCTAGGTCCGAGCAGTACTTC.

V is TRBV10-1 and J is TRBJ2-1; 9 bases are a match to TRBD2. The germline V gene encodes CDR1 WNHNN and CDR2 SYGVQD (reference sequence). Trimming at V came to 10 bases and at J to 6 bases, leaving 10 bases not matched to a gene. The CDR3 spans 14 residues. This chain's CDR3 is CATKLAGSSNEQFF. In DNA, the CDR3 is TGCGCCACTAAGCTAGCGGGGAGTAGCAATGAGCAGTTCTTC.

The V gene is TRBV19, the J gene TRBJ1-5, with 10 positions matching TRBD1. J was trimmed by 3 bases and V by 6 bases; bases with no gene match: 8. The CDR3 loop spans 16 amino acids. The germline V gene encodes CDR1 LNHDA and CDR2 SQIVND (reference sequence). CDR3 bases: TGTGCCAGTAGAGTCTTGGGACAGGGGAACAATCAGCCCCAGCATTTT. Amino acids: CASRVLGQGNNQPQHF.

The chain links TRBV3-1 (or the pseudogene TRBV3-2) to TRBJ2-1; 12 nucleotides match TRBD2. In germline, CDR1 is LGHDT, CDR2 YNNKEL (reference sequence). This CDR3 comprises 13 residues. Trimming took 8 bases from V and 14 from J; bases not matched to a gene: 10. The CDR3 loop reads CASCGLAGGREFF. The CDR3 DNA is TGTGCCAGCTGTGGCCTAGCGGGGGGGCGGGAGTTCTTC.